This T cell receptor (beta chain) was recorded in a study of blood T cell repertoires in COVID-19. As for the study in general: Sources were T cells, B-cell-depleted T cells, or PBMCs; the material itself was cDNA or gDNA.

The J segment lost 8 bases and the V segment lost 1 base, leaving 4 bases of the junction unmatched. The CDR3 runs to 14 residues. The germline CDR1 and CDR2 sequences are SGHVS and FNYEAQ. The protocol was immunoSEQ multiplex PCR, while the TCRdb copy is restricted to in-frame clones and leaves out a portion. The sample lists about 49,000 clones, 81% occurring once. The Seattle patients, enrolled during active infection, were followed longitudinally. The specimen sequenced was peripheral blood. The chain employs TRBV7-6 and TRBJ2-2, with 7 nucleotides matching TRBD1. The sequence derives from an elderly woman with COVID-19, enrolled during active disease. The CDR3, as DNA: TGTGCCAGCAGCTTAGACAGGGGAGCGGGGGAGCTGTTTTTT. Encoded protein: CASSLDRGAGELFF. Full variable domain (outside the CDR3, taken from reference TRBV7-6 and TRBJ2-2): GAGVSQSPRYKVTKRGQDVALRCDPISGHVSLYWYRQALGQGPEFLTYFNYEAQQDKSGLPNDRFSAERPEGSISTLTIQRTEQRDSAMYRCASSLDRGAGELFFGEGSRLTVL.